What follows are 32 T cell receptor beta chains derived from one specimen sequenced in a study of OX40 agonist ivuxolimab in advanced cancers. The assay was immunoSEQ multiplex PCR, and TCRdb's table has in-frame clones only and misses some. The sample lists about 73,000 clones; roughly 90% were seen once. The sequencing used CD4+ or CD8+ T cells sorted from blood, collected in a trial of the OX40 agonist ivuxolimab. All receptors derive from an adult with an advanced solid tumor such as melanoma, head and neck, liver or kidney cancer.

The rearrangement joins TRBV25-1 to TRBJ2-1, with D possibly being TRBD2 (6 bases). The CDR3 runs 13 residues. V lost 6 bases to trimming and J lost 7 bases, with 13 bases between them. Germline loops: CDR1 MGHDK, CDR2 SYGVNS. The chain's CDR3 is CASSGGRVNEQFF. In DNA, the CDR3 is TGTGCCAGCAGCGGGGGAAGGGTGAATGAGCAGTTCTTC. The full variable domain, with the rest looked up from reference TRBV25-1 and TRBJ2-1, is EADIYQTPRYLVIGTGKKITLECSQTMGHDKMYWYQQDPGMELHLIHYSYGVNSTEKGDLSSESTVSRIRTEHFPLTLESARPSHTSQYLCASSGGRVNEQFFGPGTRLTVL.

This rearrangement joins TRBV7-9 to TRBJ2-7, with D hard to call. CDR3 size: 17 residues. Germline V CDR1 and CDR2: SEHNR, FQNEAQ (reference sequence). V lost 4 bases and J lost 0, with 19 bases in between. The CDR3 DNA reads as TGTGCCAGCAGCTCCTCGTGGGAAGCCAAAAGCTCCTACGAGCAGTACTTC. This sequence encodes CASSSSWEAKSSYEQYF.

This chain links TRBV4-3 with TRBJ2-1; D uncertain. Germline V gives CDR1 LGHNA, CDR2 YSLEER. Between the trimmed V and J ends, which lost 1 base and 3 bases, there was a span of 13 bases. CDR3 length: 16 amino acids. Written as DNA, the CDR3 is TGCGCCAGCAGCCAAGGTAGGGCATCGGGCTACAATGAGCAGTTCTTC. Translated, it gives CASSQGRASGYNEQFF.

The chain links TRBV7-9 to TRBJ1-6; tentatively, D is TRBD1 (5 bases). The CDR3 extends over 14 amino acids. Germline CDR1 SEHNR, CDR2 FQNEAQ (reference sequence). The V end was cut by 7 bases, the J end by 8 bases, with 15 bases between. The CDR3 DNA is TGTGCCAGCATCTCACAGGACGGATATTCACCCCTCCACTTT. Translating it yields CASISQDGYSPLHF.

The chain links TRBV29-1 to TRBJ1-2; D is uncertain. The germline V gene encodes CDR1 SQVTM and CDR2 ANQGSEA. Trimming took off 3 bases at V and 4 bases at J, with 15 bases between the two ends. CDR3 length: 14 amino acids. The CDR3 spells CSVDAGYQAYGYTF. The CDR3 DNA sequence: TGCAGCGTTGATGCGGGCTATCAGGCCTATGGCTACACCTTC.

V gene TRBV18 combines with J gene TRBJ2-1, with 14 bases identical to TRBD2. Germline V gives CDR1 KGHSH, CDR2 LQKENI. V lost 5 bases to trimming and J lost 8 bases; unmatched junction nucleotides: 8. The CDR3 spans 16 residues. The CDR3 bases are TGTGCCAGCTCATGGGACAGGGGACTAGCGGGGGATGAGCAGTTCTTC. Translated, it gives CASSWDRGLAGDEQFF.

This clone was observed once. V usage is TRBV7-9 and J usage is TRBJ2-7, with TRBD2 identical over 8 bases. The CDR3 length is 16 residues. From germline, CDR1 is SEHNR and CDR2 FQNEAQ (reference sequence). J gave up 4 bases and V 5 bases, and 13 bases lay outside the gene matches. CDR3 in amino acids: CASSRGLSGGVYEQYF. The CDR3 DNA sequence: TGTGCCAGCAGCCGTGGTTTGAGCGGGGGAGTATACGAGCAGTACTTC. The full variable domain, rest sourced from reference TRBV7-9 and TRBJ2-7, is DTGVSQNPRHKITKRGQNVTFRCDPISEHNRLYWYRQTLGQGPEFLTYFQNEAQLEKSRLLSDRFSAERPKGSFSTLEIQRTEQGDSAMYLCASSRGLSGGVYEQYFGPGTRLTVT.

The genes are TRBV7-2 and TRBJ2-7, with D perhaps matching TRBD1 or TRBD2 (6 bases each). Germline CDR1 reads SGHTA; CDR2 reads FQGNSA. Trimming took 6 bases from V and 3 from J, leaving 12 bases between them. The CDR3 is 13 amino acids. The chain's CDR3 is CASREGGLYEQYF. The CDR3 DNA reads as TGTGCCAGCAGGGAGGGGGGCCTCTACGAGCAGTACTTC.

The CDR3 here is CASSVGQDYEQYF. Written as DNA, the CDR3 is TGTGCCAGCAGCGTAGGCCAGGATTACGAGCAGTACTTC. This chain links TRBV9 with TRBJ2-7; D uncertain. This CDR3 comprises 13 residues. V dropped 0 bases and J dropped 4 bases, with 8 bases sitting between them. Per the germline V gene, CDR1 is SGDLS and CDR2 is YYNGEE.

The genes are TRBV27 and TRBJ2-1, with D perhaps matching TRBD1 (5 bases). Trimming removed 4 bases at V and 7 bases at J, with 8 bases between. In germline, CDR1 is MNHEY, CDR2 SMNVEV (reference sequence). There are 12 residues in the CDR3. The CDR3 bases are TGTGCCAGCAGTTCAGGGTGGAATGAGCAGTTCTTC. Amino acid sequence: CASSSGWNEQFF.

The CDR3 nucleotides are TGTGCCTTCCGACCCCAGGGGTCCTACGAGCAGTACTTC. The encoded protein is CAFRPQGSYEQYF. This chain connects TRBV2 to TRBJ2-7, with D possibly TRBD1 on 6 matching bases. Germline lookup yields CDR1 SNHLY and CDR2 FYNNEI. The length of the CDR3 is 13 residues. With 11 bases removed from V and 1 base from J, the gap between germline ends came to 15 bases.

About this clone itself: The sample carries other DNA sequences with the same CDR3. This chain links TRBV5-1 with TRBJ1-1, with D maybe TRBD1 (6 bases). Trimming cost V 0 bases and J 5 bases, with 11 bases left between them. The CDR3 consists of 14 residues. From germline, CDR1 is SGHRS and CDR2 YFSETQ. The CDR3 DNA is TGCGCCAGCAGCTTGGGGCAGGGGAAAACTGAAGCTTTCTTT. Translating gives CASSLGQGKTEAFF.

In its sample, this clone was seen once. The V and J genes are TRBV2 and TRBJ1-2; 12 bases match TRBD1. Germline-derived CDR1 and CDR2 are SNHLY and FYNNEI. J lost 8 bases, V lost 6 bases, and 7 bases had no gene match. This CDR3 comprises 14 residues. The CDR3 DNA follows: TGTGCCAGCAGACCGGGACAGGGGGCATACGGCTACACCTTC. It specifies CASRPGQGAYGYTF.

CDR3 nucleotides: TGTGCCAGCACACCCCTCTGGGGACAGGGACCTATCCCTGATCAGCCCCAGCATTTT. Protein: CASTPLWGQGPIPDQPQHF. The chain recombines TRBV5-8 with TRBJ1-5, with 9 bases lining up with TRBD1. CDR1 and CDR2 (germline): SGHTS, YDEGEE. J lost 5 bases, V lost 6 bases, and 21 bases had no gene match. The CDR3 totals 19 residues.

Here the CDR3 DNA reads TGTGCCACCAAGGGGTACGAGCCCTATGGCTACACCTTC. Its protein is CATKGYEPYGYTF. V usage is TRBV6-1 and J usage is TRBJ1-2; perhaps TRBD1 as D (5 bases). Per the germline V gene, CDR1 is MNHNS and CDR2 is SASEGT. V lost 10 bases to trimming and J lost 4 bases, with 16 bases between them. The length of the CDR3 is 13 residues.

As DNA, the CDR3 is TGTGCCAGCAGTCCCAATAGGGGACAGGGGACGTACGAGCAGTACTTC. It yields the protein CASSPNRGQGTYEQYF. This chain uses TRBV9 with TRBJ2-7; 10 bases map to TRBD1. The CDR3 spans 16 residues. CDR1 SGDLS and CDR2 YYNGEE come from the germline V gene. The trim removed 5 bases at V and 4 bases at J, leaving 12 bases unmatched. Drawing the rest from reference TRBV9 and TRBJ2-7, the complete variable domain is DSGVTQTPKHLITATGQRVTLRCSPRSGDLSVYWYQQSLDQGLQFLIQYYNGEERAKGNILERFSAQQFPDLHSELNLSSLELGDSALYFCASSPNRGQGTYEQYFGPGTRLTVT.

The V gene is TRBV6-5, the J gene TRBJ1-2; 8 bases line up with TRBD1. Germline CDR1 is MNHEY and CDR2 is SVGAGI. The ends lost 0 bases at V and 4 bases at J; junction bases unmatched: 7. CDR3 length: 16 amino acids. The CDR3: CASSYSTGEVGYGYTF. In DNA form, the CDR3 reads TGTGCCAGCAGTTACTCGACAGGGGAGGTCGGCTATGGCTACACCTTC.

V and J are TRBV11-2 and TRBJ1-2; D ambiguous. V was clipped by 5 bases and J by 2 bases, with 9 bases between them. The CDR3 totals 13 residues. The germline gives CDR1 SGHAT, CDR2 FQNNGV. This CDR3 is CASSPGPNYGYTF. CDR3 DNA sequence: TGTGCCAGCAGCCCGGGCCCAAACTATGGCTACACCTTC.

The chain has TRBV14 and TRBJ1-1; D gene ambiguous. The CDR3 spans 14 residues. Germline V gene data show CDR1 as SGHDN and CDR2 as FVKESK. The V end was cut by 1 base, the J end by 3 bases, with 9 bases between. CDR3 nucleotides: TGTGCCAGCAGCCAAGCGGTCTTGCACACTGAAGCTTTCTTT. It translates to CASSQAVLHTEAFF.

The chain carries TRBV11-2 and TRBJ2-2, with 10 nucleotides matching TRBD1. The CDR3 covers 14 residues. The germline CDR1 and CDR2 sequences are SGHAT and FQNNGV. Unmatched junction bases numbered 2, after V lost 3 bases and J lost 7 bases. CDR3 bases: TGTGCCAGCAGCTTGGGGACAGGGGTCGGGGAGCTGTTTTTT. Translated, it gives CASSLGTGVGELFF.

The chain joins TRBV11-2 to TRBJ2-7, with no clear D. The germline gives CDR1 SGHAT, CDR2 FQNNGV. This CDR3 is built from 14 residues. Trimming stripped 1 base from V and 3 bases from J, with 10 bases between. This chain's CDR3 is CASSLGPIFYEQYF. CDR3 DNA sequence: TGTGCCAGCAGCTTAGGTCCTATTTTCTACGAGCAGTACTTC.

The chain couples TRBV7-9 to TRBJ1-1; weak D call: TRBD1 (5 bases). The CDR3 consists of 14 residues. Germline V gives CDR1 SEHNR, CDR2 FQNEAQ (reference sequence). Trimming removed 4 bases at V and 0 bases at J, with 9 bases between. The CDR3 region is CASSSGHLNTEAFF. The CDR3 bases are TGTGCCAGCAGCTCAGGACACCTGAACACTGAAGCTTTCTTT.

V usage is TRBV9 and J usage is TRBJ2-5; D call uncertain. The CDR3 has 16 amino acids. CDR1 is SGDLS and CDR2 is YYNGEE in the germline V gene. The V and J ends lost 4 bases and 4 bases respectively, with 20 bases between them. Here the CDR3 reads CASSPPPSGLGETQYF. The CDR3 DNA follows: TGTGCCAGCAGCCCACCCCCGTCTGGGCTGGGAGAGACCCAGTACTTC.

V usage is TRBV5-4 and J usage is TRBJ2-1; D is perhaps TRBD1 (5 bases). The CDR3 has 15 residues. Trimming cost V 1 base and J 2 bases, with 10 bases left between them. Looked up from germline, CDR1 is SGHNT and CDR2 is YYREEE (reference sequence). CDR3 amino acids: CASSLWGGTYNEQFF. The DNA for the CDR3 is TGTGCCAGCAGCTTGTGGGGCGGCACCTACAATGAGCAGTTCTTC.

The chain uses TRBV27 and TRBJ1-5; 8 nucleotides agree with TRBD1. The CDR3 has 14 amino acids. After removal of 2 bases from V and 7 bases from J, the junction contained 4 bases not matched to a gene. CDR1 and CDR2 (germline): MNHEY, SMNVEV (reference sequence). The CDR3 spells CASSLTGGRQPQHF. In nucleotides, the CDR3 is TGTGCCAGCAGTTTAACAGGGGGGAGGCAGCCCCAGCATTTT.

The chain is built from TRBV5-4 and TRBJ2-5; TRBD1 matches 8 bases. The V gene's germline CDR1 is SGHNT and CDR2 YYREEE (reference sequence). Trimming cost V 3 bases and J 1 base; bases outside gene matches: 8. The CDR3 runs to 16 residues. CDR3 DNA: TGTGCCAGCAGCTCAGCCGGGACAGGCCCCCAAGAGACCCAGTACTTC. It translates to CASSSAGTGPQETQYF.

The CDR3 DNA sequence: TGCGCCAGCAGCCCCCTACAGGGGAGGACCTACGAGCAGTACTTC. Amino acids: CASSPLQGRTYEQYF. This chain joins TRBV5-1 and TRBJ2-7; possible D gene TRBD1, 7 bases. The length of the CDR3 is 15 residues. Germline values: CDR1 SGHRS, CDR2 YFSETQ. V dropped 4 bases and J dropped 2 bases, with 16 bases sitting between them.

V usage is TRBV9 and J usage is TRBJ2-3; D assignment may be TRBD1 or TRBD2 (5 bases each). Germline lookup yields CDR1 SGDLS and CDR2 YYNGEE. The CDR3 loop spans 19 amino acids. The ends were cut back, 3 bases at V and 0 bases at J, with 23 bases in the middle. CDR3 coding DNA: TGTGCCAGCAGCGCACGCGGGCAGGGCGGAACTCCTAGCACAGATACGCAGTATTTT. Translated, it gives CASSARGQGGTPSTDTQYF.

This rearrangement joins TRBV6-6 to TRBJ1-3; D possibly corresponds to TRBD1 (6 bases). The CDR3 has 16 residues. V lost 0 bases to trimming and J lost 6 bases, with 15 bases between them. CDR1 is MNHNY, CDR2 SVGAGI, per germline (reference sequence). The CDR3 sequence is CASSYSNAGVENTIYF. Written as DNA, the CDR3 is TGTGCCAGCAGTTACTCGAACGCAGGGGTGGAAAACACCATATATTTT.

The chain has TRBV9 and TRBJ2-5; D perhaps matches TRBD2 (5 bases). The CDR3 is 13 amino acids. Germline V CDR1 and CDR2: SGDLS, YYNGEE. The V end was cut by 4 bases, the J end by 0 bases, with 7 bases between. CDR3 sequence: CASSPGNQETQYF. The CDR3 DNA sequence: TGTGCCAGCAGCCCCGGGAACCAAGAGACCCAGTACTTC.

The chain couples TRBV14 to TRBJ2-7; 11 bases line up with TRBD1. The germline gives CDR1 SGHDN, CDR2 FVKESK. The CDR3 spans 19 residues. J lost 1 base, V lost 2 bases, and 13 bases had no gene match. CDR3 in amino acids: CASSQYLPGQGEGSYEQYF. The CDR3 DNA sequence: TGTGCCAGCAGCCAATACTTACCGGGACAGGGGGAAGGGTCCTACGAGCAGTACTTC.

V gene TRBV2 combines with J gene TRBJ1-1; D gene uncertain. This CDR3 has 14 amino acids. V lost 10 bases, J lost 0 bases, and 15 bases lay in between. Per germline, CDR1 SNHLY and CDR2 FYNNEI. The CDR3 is CATVQPVMNTEAFF. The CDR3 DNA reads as TGTGCCACCGTTCAACCAGTCATGAACACTGAAGCTTTCTTT.